These T cell receptor beta chains were read from a single sample in a study of identical twins. TCRdb re-derived calls from the 5' RACE reads in MiXCR, one entry per CDR3 protein. The sample includes about 730,000 distinct CDR3 sequences, around 21% of them seen just once. The sample was also linked to a second study, of T cells expressing NK-cell markers.

Sequencing input: PBMCs. The receptors originated from a woman aged 18-29 years in good health. Each CDR3 is given with its conserved first and last residue. A D gene is named only where the DNA matches it firmly. Some rows mark clone size as missing; the rest say once, few, many or name a class of expanded clone.

cdr3_nt,cdr3_aa,clone_size,d_call,v_call,j_call
TGCAGTGCTGTAAAGAATGCGGGGTACAATGAGCAGTTCTTC,CSAVKNAGYNEQFF,NA,NA,TRBV20-1,TRBJ2-1
TGTGCCACCAGCAGAGGACACACAGGTGAAGCTTTCTTT,CATSRGHTGEAFF,NA,NA,TRBV15,TRBJ1-1
TGTGCCAGCAAGACTATGATTGGGGGGGGTCTTCCAGGTTGGGATGAGCAGTTCTTC,CASKTMIGGGLPGWDEQFF,NA,TRBD2,TRBV11-2,TRBJ2-1
TGCAGTGCTAGAGCTGGGGGACCCGTCACTGAAGCTTTCTTT,CSARAGGPVTEAFF,few,NA,TRBV20-1,TRBJ1-1
TGTGCCAGCAGCCATACTAGCGGGGGAGGAGATACGCAGTATTTT,CASSHTSGGGDTQYF,few,TRBD2,TRBV6-1,TRBJ2-3
TGTGCCAGCATTCTTTCCCTACGACCGGGACCAAACAATGAGCAGTTCTTC,CASILSLRPGPNNEQFF,NA,NA,TRBV12-3/TRBV12-4,TRBJ2-1
TGCAGTGCTGTCTTAGGCCACGAGCAGTACTTC,CSAVLGHEQYF,NA,NA,TRBV20-1,TRBJ2-7
TGTGCCAGCAGTGCCCGACCCGATTTAATTTATGGCTACACCTTC,CASSARPDLIYGYTF,many,NA,TRBV12-3/TRBV12-4,TRBJ1-2
TGCGCCAGCAGCTTGACAGGCAGGGCCCCATCTTCGAACACCGGGGAGCTGTTTTTT,CASSLTGRAPSSNTGELFF,few,NA,TRBV5-1,TRBJ2-2
TGTGCCAGGGCGGGAGGGCCCTCCGAGACCCAGTACTTC,CARAGGPSETQYF,NA,TRBD2,TRBV2,TRBJ2-5
TGTGCCAGCAGTCCCTTCCGGGACTATGGCTACACCTTC,CASSPFRDYGYTF,few,NA,TRBV12-3/TRBV12-4,TRBJ1-2
TGTGCCAGCAGCTTAAAACCGGACGCCCAAACGGGGGACTACGAGCAGTACTTC,CASSLKPDAQTGDYEQYF,NA,NA,TRBV11-1,TRBJ2-7
TGCGCCAGCAGCCAAGAGACTAGCGGGAGGAATGAGCAGTTCTTC,CASSQETSGRNEQFF,many,TRBD2,TRBV4-3,TRBJ2-1
TGCAGCGTGGGGACGAAAACCTACGACCAGTACTTC,CSVGTKTYDQYF,NA,NA,TRBV29-1,TRBJ2-7
TGCGCCAGCAGCGAACCTCAGGGGGAGCAGTTCTTC,CASSEPQGEQFF,NA,NA,TRBV5-1,TRBJ2-1
TGCAGTGCTAGAGATATTCATGTGGGGGAGACCCAGTACTTC,CSARDIHVGETQYF,many,NA,TRBV20-1,TRBJ2-5
TGTGCCAGCAGCTTAAACTGGGATGAGCAGTTCTTC,CASSLNWDEQFF,few,NA,TRBV7-8,TRBJ2-1
TGCAGCGTTGAAGAGGGGGGGACCGGGGAGCTGTTTTTT,CSVEEGGTGELFF,NA,TRBD2,TRBV29-1,TRBJ2-2
TGTGCCAGCAGTTTTGGCTTGAAAGAGACCCAGTACTTC,CASSFGLKETQYF,NA,NA,TRBV12-3/TRBV12-4,TRBJ2-5
TGTGCCAGCAGTTATAACAGGGGGATCTATGGCTACACCTTC,CASSYNRGIYGYTF,NA,TRBD1,TRBV6-5,TRBJ1-2
TGCGCCAGCAGTCCAGACAGGGGGCTGAGGGAGCAGTACTTC,CASSPDRGLREQYF,NA,TRBD1,TRBV4-3,TRBJ2-7
TGTGCCAGCAGCCGACAGGGGTATAGCTACACCTTC,CASSRQGYSYTF,few,TRBD1,TRBV14,TRBJ1-2
TGCAGTGCTAAAGCCCCGGGGGAGGAGTGGGGGGAGCTGTTTTTT,CSAKAPGEEWGELFF,few,NA,TRBV20-1,TRBJ2-2
TGTGCCAGCAGTTTTTGGGGGCGCGAGCAGTACTTC,CASSFWGREQYF,few,NA,TRBV12-3/TRBV12-4,TRBJ2-7
TGTGCCAGCAGATTACAGGGGATGGGCACTGAAGCTTTCTTT,CASRLQGMGTEAFF,many,TRBD1,TRBV6-5,TRBJ1-1
TGTGCCAGCAGTGATCCCGGGACAGCAGATACGCAGTATTTT,CASSDPGTADTQYF,many,TRBD1,TRBV25-1,TRBJ2-3
TGTGCCAGCAGCACCGCAGGGTACGAGCAGTACTTC,CASSTAGYEQYF,few,NA,TRBV6-5,TRBJ2-7
TGTGCCAGCAGCTTAACCTCTTCCATGGGAGAGACCCAGTACTTC,CASSLTSSMGETQYF,few,NA,TRBV7-3,TRBJ2-5
TGTGCCAGCACCCTTACCCGGGGACAGATGAACACTGAAGCTTTCTTT,CASTLTRGQMNTEAFF,NA,TRBD1,TRBV3-1,TRBJ1-1
TGTGCCAGCGGTGCTATGACCCCGAAAGGGAACGAGCAGTACTTC,CASGAMTPKGNEQYF,NA,NA,TRBV27,TRBJ2-7
TGCAGTGCCCTTCCAGGGTTTGTCCCCCACAATGAGCAGTTCTTC,CSALPGFVPHNEQFF,NA,NA,TRBV20-1,TRBJ2-1
TGCAGCGTTGTACGGGACAGGGTCTCCTACGAGCAGTACTTC,CSVVRDRVSYEQYF,few,TRBD1,TRBV29-1,TRBJ2-7
TGTGCCAGCAGTGAAGGGTTTAGCGGGGGGACCACAGATACGCAGTATTTT,CASSEGFSGGTTDTQYF,NA,TRBD2,TRBV6-1,TRBJ2-3
TGCAGTGCTAGAGATAAGAGTAGGGGAGATTCGGATACGCAGTATTTT,CSARDKSRGDSDTQYF,many,NA,TRBV20-1,TRBJ2-3
TGTGCCAGCAGTTTAGGGGCGGGGAGGTGGTATGAGCAGTTCTTC,CASSLGAGRWYEQFF,few,NA,TRBV12-3/TRBV12-4,TRBJ2-1
TGCGCCAGCAGCTTGAGGGGCCACACCGGGGAGCTGTTTTTT,CASSLRGHTGELFF,NA,NA,TRBV5-1,TRBJ2-2
TGTGCCAGCAGCTTGCGACAGGAGAACTACGAGCAGTACTTC,CASSLRQENYEQYF,few,NA,TRBV5-6,TRBJ2-7
TGTGCCAGCAGTAAACCCGGGACAGGGCTTCAAGAGACCCAGTACTTC,CASSKPGTGLQETQYF,NA,TRBD1,TRBV6-1,TRBJ2-5
TGTGCCTGGGGTTGGGGCGGGAGTCGCGAGCAGTACTTC,CAWGWGGSREQYF,NA,TRBD2,TRBV30,TRBJ2-7
TGTGCCAGCAGCTTCGCAGGGGATCAGCCCCAGCATTTT,CASSFAGDQPQHF,few,NA,TRBV7-9,TRBJ1-5
TGCAGTGCCCAGGACACTGAAGCTTTCTTT,CSAQDTEAFF,NA,NA,TRBV20-1,TRBJ1-1
TGTGCCAGCATCGGGATGGGAGATACGCAGTATTTT,CASIGMGDTQYF,NA,NA,TRBV6-1,TRBJ2-3
TGCGCCAGCTGGACAGGGGGTACAGATACGCAGTATTTT,CASWTGGTDTQYF,NA,TRBD1,TRBV5-1,TRBJ2-3
TGTGCCAGCAGCGCAGGGACTAGCGGGGGGCCTTCAGCATCCAATGAGCAGTTCTTC,CASSAGTSGGPSASNEQFF,few,TRBD2,TRBV9,TRBJ2-1
TGCAGTTCGCGCCAAGAGACCCAGTACTTC,CSSRQETQYF,few,NA,TRBV20-1,TRBJ2-5
TGTGCCAGCAGTTTCAGGGATGGAGGCTACACCTTC,CASSFRDGGYTF,few,NA,TRBV6-6,TRBJ1-2
TGTGCCAGCAGCCCCCGGGGACTAGCCCCCAACGAGCAGTACTTC,CASSPRGLAPNEQYF,NA,TRBD2,TRBV13,TRBJ2-7
TGTGCCAGCAGTGGGCTTGGGGGAGCAGAGACCCAGTACTTC,CASSGLGGAETQYF,NA,NA,TRBV5-5,TRBJ2-5
TGTGCCAGCAGTTACGGATTACGGGGGCCAGCCTACAATGAGCAGTTCTTC,CASSYGLRGPAYNEQFF,few,NA,TRBV6-2/TRBV6-3,TRBJ2-1
TGTGCCAGCAGCTTAGGTGCGAGGGAGCAGTACTTC,CASSLGAREQYF,NA,NA,TRBV7-9,TRBJ2-7
TGTGCCAGCAGCCGCAGGACTAGCGGAATCACAGATACGCAGTATTTT,CASSRRTSGITDTQYF,few,TRBD2,TRBV2,TRBJ2-3
TGCGCCAGCAGCCAAGAGCACAATAATTCACCCCTCCACTTT,CASSQEHNNSPLHF,few,NA,TRBV4-3,TRBJ1-6
TGCAGTGCTATGTCAAGGGGCTACGAGCAGTACTTC,CSAMSRGYEQYF,few,NA,TRBV20-1,TRBJ2-7